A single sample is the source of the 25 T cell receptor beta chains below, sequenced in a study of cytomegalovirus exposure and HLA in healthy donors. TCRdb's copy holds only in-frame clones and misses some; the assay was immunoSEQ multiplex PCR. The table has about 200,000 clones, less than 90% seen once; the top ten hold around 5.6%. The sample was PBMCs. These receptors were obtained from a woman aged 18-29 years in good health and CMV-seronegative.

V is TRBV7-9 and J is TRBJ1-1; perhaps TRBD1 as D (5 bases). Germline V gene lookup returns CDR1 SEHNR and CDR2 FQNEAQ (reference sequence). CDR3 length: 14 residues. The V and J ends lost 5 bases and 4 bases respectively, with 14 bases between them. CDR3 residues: CASSEPGRSTEAFF. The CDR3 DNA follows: TGTGCCAGCAGCGAGCCGGGACGCAGCACTGAAGCTTTCTTT.

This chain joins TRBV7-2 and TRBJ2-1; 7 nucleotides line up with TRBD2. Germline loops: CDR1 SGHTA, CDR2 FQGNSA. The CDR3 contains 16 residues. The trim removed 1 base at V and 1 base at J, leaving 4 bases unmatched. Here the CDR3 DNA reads TGTGCCAGCAGCTTAGACGCTAGCGGTTCCTACAATGAGCAGTTCTTC. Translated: CASSLDASGSYNEQFF.

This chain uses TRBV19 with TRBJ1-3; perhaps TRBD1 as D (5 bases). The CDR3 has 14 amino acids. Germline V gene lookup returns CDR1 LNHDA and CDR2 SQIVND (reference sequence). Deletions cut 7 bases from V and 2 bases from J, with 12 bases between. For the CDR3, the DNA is TGTGCCAGTAAGGGGCCCGGCGCTGGAAACACCATATATTTT. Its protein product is CASKGPGAGNTIYF. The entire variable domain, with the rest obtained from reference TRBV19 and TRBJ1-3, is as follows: DGGITQSPKYLFRKEGQNVTLSCEQNLNHDAMYWYRQDPGQGLRLIYYSQIVNDFQKGDIAEGYSVSREKKESFPLTVTSAQKNPTAFYLCASKGPGAGNTIYFGEGSWLTVV.

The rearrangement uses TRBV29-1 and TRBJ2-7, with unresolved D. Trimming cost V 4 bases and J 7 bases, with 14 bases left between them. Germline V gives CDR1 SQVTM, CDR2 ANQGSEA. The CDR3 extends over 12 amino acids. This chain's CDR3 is CSVALDPREQYF. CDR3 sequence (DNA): TGCAGCGTTGCCCTCGACCCCCGGGAGCAGTACTTC.

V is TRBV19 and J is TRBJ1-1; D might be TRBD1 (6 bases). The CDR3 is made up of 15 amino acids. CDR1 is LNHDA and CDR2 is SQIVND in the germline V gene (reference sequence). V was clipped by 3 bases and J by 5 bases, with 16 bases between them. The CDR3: CASSIIQGRGTEAFF. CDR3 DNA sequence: TGTGCCAGTAGTATTATCCAGGGGAGAGGGACTGAAGCTTTCTTT.

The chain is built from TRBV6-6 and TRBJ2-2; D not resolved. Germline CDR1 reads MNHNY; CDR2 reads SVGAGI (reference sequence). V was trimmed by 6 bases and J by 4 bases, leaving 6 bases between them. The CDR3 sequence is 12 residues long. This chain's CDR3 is CASSRTTGELFF. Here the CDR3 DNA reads TGTGCCAGCAGCAGGACCACCGGGGAGCTGTTTTTT.

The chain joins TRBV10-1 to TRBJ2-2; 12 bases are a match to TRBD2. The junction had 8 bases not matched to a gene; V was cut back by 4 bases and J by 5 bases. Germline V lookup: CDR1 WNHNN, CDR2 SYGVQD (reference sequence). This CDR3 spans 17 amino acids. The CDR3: CASSVTSGRPGTGELFF. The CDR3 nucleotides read TGCGCCAGCAGTGTAACTAGCGGGAGGCCGGGAACCGGGGAGCTGTTTTTT.

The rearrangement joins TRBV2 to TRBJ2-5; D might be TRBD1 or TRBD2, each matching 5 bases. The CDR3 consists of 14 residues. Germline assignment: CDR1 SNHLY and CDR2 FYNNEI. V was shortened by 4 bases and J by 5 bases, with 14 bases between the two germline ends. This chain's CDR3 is CASSGTGRWETQYF. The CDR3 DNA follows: TGTGCCAGCAGTGGGACGGGACGGTGGGAGACCCAGTACTTC.

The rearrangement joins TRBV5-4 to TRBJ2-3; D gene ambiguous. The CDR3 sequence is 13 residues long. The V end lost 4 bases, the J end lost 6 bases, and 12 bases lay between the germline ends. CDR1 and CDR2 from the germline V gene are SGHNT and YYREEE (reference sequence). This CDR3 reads CASSRDTRDTQYF. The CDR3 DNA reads TGTGCCAGCAGCCGAGATACCAGGGATACGCAGTATTTT.

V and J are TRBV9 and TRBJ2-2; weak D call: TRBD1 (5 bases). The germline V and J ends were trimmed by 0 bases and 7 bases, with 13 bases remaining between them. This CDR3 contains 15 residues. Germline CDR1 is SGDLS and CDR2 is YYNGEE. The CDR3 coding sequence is TGTGCCAGCAGCGTAGAAGGGGCTCGGAGCGGGGAGCTGTTTTTT. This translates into CASSVEGARSGELFF.

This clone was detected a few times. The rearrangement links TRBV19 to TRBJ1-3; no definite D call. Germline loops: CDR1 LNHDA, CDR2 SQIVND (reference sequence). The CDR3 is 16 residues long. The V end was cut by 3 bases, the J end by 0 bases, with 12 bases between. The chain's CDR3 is CASSISGRNSGNTIYF. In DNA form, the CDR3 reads TGTGCCAGTAGTATTTCAGGTCGCAACTCTGGAAACACCATATATTTT.

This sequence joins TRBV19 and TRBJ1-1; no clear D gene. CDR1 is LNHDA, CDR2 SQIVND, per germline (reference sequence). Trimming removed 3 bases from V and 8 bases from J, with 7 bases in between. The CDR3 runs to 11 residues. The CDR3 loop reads CASSMLGEAFF. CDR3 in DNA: TGTGCCAGTAGTATGTTGGGGGAAGCTTTCTTT. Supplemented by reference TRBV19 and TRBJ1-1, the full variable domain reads DGGITQSPKYLFRKEGQNVTLSCEQNLNHDAMYWYRQDPGQGLRLIYYSQIVNDFQKGDIAEGYSVSREKKESFPLTVTSAQKNPTAFYLCASSMLGEAFFGQGTRLTVV.

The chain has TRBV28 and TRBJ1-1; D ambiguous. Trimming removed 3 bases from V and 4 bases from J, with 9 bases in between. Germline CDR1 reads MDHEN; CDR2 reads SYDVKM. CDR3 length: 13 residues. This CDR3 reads CASSFGLLTEAFF. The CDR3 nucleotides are TGTGCCAGCAGTTTCGGGTTGCTCACTGAAGCTTTCTTT.

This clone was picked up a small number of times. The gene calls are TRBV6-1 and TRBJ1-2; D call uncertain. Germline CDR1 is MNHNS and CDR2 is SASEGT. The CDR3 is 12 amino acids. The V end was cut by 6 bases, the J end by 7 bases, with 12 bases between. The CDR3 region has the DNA TGTGCCAGCAGCCCCCAGGCGGTTGGCTACACCTTC. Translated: CASSPQAVGYTF.

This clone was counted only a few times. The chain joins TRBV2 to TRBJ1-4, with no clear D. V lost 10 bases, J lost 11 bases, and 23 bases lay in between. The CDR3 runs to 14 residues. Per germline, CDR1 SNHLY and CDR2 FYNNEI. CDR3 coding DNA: TGTGCCACTCAGATGACTTCACCGGGAGGGAAACTGTTTTTT. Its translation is CATQMTSPGGKLFF.

CDR3 sequence reads: CASSEALNIQYF. DNA of the CDR3: TGTGCCAGCAGTGAAGCCTTAAACATTCAGTACTTC. The chain joins TRBV2 to TRBJ2-4; the D is unclear. Germline V lookup: CDR1 SNHLY, CDR2 FYNNEI. CDR3 size: 12 residues. The V end was cut by 0 bases, the J end by 6 bases, with 3 bases between.

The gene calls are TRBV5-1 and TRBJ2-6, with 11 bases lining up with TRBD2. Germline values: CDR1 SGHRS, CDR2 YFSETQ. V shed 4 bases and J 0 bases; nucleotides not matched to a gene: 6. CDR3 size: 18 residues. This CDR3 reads CASSMLAGGVSGANVLTF. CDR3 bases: TGCGCCAGCAGCATGCTAGCGGGGGGAGTCTCTGGGGCCAACGTCCTGACTTTC.

Written as DNA, the CDR3 is TGTGCCAGCAGTGTTAGCGGTTCCTACGAGCAGTACTTC. Translating it yields CASSVSGSYEQYF. The rearrangement joins TRBV5-4 to TRBJ2-7; D is perhaps TRBD2 (6 bases). CDR3 size: 13 residues. Trimming removed 5 bases at V and 1 base at J, with 10 bases between. Per the germline V gene, CDR1 is SGHNT and CDR2 is YYREEE (reference sequence). The whole variable domain, filled in from reference TRBV5-4 and TRBJ2-7, reads ETGVTQSPTHLIKTRGQQVTLRCSSQSGHNTVSWYQQALGQGPQFIFQYYREEENGRGNFPPRFSGLQFPNYSSELNVNALELDDSALYLCASSVSGSYEQYFGPGTRLTVT.

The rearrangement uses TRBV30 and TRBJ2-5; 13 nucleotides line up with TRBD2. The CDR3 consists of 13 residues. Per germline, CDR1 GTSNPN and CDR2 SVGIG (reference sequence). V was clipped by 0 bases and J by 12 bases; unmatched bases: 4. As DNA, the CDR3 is TGTGCCTGGAGTGTAGGACTAGCGGGAGACGAGTACTTC. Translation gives CAWSVGLAGDEYF. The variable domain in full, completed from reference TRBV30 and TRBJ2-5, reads SQTIHQWPATLVQPVGSPLSLECTVEGTSNPNLYWYRQAAGRGLQLLFYSVGIGQISSEVPQNLSASRPQDRQFILSSKKLLLSDSGFYLCAWSVGLAGDEYFGPGTRLLVL.

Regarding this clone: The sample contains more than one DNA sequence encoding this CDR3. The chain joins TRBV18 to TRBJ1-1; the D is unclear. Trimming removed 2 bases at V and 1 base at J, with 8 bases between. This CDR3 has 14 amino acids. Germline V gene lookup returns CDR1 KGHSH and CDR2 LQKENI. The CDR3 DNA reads TGTGCCAGCTCACCATTAGACACGAACACTGAAGCTTTCTTT. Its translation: CASSPLDTNTEAFF.

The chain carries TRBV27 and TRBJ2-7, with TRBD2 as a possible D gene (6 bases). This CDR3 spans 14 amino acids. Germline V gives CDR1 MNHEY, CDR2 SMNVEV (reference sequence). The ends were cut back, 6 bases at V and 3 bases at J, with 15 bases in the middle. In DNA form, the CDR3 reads TGTGCCAGCAGCCCCCCTGAGACTAGCTACGAGCAGTACTTC. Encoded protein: CASSPPETSYEQYF.

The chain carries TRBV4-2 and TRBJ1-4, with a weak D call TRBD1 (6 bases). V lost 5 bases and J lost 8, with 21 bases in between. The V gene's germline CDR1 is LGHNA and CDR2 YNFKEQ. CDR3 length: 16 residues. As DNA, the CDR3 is TGTGCCAGCAGCTTATCGGGGGGGCAGGGAGACGAAAAACTGTTTTTT. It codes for CASSLSGGQGDEKLFF.

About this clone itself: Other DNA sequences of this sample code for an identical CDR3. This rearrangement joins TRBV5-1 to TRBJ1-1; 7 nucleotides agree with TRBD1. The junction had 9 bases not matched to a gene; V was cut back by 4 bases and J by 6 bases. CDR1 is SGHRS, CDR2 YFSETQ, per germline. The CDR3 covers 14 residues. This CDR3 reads CASSPRQGLAEAFF. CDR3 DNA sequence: TGCGCCAGCAGCCCCCGACAGGGCCTAGCTGAAGCTTTCTTT.

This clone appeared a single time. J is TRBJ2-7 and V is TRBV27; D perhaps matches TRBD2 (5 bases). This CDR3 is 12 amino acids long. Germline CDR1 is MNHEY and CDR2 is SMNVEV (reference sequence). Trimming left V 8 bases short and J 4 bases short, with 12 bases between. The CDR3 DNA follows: TGTGCCAGCCGGAGGTCGGGGTACGAGCAGTACTTC. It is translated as CASRRSGYEQYF.

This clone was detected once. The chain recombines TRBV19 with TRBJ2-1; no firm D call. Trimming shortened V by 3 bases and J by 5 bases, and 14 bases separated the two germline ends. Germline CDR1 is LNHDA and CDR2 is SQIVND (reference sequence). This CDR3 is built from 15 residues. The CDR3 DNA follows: TGTGCCAGTAGTATTTTGTTGGGCGCCCACAATGAGCAGTTCTTC. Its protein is CASSILLGAHNEQFF.